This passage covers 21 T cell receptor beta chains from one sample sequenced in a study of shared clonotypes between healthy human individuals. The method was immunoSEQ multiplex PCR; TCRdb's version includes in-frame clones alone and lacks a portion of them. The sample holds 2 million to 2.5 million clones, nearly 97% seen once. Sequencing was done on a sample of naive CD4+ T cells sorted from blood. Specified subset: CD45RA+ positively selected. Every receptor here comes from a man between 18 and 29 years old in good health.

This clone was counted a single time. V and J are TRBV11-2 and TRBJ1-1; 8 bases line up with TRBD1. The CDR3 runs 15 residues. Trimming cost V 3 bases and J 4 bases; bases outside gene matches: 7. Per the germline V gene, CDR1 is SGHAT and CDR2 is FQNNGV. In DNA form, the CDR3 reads TGTGCCAGCAGCTTTACAGGGGGGAAGGCCACTGAAGCTTTCTTT. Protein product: CASSFTGGKATEAFF.

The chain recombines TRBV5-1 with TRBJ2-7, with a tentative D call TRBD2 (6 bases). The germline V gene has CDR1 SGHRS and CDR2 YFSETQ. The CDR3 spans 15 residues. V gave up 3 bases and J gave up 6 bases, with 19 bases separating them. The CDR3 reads CASSSLGTYQGEQYF. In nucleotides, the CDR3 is TGCGCCAGCAGCTCTTTAGGGACTTATCAGGGCGAGCAGTACTTC.

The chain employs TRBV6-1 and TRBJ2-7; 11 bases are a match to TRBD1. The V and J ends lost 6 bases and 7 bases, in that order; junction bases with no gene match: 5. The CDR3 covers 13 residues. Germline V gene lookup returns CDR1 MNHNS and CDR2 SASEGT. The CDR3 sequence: CASSAGQGVEQYF. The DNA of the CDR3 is TGTGCCAGCAGCGCGGGACAGGGGGTTGAGCAGTACTTC.

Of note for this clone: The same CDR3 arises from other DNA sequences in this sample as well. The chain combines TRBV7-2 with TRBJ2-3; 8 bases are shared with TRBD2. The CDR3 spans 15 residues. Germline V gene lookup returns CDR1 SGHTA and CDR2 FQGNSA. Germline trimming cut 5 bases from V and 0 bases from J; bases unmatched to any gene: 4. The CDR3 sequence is CASSSSGASTDTQYF. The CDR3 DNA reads TGTGCCAGCAGCAGTAGCGGGGCTAGCACAGATACGCAGTATTTT.

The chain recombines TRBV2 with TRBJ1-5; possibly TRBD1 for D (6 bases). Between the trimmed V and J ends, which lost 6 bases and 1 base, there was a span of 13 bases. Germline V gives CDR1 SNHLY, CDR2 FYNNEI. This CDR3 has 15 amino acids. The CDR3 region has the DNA TGTGCCAGCAGGGTCGGGACACTAAGCAATCAGCCCCAGCATTTT. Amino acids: CASRVGTLSNQPQHF. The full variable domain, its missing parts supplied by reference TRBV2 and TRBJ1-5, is EPEVTQTPSHQVTQMGQEVILRCVPISNHLYFYWYRQILGQKVEFLVSFYNNEISEKSEIFDDQFSVERPDGSNFTLKIRSTKLEDSAMYFCASRVGTLSNQPQHFGDGTRLSIL.

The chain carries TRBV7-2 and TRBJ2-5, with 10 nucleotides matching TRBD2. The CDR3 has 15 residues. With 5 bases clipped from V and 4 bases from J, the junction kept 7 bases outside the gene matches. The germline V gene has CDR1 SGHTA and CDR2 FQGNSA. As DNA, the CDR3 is TGTGCCAGCAGCCTGAGCGGGAGGGTACGAGAGACCCAGTACTTC. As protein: CASSLSGRVRETQYF.

Here the CDR3 reads CASGSDRGKIPPGELFF. The CDR3 DNA follows: TGTGCTAGTGGTTCGGACAGGGGCAAAATCCCCCCCGGGGAGCTGTTTTTT. The chain carries TRBV12-5 and TRBJ2-2, with 9 positions matching TRBD1. The CDR3 spans 17 residues. Germline V gene data show CDR1 as LGHNT and CDR2 as FRNRAP. The V segment lost 4 bases and the J segment 6 bases; nucleotides outside the gene matches: 12.

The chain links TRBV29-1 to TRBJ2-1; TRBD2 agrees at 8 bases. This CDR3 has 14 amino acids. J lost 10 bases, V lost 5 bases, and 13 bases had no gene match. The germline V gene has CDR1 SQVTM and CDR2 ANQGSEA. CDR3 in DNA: TGCAGCGTTTCCCAGGGACTAGTATCTGGGGAGCAGTTCTTC. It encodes CSVSQGLVSGEQFF.

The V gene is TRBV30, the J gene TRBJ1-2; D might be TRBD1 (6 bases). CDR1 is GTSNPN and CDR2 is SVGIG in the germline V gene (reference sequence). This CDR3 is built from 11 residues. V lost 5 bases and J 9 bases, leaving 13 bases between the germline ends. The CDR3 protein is CAWGPGVSYTF. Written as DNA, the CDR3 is TGTGCCTGGGGGCCAGGGGTAAGCTACACCTTC. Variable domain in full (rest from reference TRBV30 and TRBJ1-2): SQTIHQWPATLVQPVGSPLSLECTVEGTSNPNLYWYRQAAGRGLQLLFYSVGIGQISSEVPQNLSASRPQDRQFILSSKKLLLSDSGFYLCAWGPGVSYTFGSGTRLTVV.

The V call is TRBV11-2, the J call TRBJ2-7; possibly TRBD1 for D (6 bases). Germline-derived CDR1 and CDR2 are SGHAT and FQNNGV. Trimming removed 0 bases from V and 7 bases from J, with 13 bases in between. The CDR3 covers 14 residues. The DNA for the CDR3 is TGTGCCAGCAGCTTAGATTTAGGGGGTAATGAGCAGTACTTC. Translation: CASSLDLGGNEQYF. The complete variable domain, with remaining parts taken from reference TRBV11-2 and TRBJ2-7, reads EAGVAQSPRYKIIEKRQSVAFWCNPISGHATLYWYQQILGQGPKLLIQFQNNGVVDDSQLPKDRFSAERLKGVDSTLKIQPAKLEDSAVYLCASSLDLGGNEQYFGPGTRLTVT.

The CDR3 loop is CASSSGVMTGELFF. CDR3 in DNA: TGTGCCAGCAGCTCCGGGGTCATGACCGGGGAGCTGTTTTTT. The gene calls are TRBV28 and TRBJ2-2; D perhaps matches TRBD2 (5 bases). CDR3 length: 14 amino acids. V was cut by 6 bases and J by 5 bases, with 13 bases left in between. CDR1 and CDR2 (germline): MDHEN, SYDVKM. Combining the CDR3 with reference TRBV28 and TRBJ2-2 gives the whole variable domain DVKVTQSSRYLVKRTGEKVFLECVQDMDHENMFWYRQDPGLGLRLIYFSYDVKMKEKGDIPEGYSVSREKKERFSLILESASTNQTSMYLCASSSGVMTGELFFGEGSRLTVL.

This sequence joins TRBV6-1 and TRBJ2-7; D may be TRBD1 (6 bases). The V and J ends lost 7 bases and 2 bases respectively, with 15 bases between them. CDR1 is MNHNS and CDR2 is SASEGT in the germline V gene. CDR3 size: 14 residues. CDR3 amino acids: CASTSGTRPYEQYF. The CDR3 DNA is TGTGCCAGCACTTCCGGGACAAGACCCTACGAGCAGTACTTC.

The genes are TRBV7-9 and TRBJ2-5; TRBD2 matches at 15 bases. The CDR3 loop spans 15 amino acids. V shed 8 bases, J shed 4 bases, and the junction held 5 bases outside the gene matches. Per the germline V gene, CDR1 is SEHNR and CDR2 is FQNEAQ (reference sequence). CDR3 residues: CASGMGLAGGETQYF. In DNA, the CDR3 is TGTGCCAGCGGAATGGGACTAGCGGGAGGAGAGACCCAGTACTTC.

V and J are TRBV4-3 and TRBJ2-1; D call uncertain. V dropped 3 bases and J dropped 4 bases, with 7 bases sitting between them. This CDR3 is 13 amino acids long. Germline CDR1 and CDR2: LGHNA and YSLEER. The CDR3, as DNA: TGCGCCAGCAGCCAGAGCCTTTACAATGAGCAGTTCTTC. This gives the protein CASSQSLYNEQFF.

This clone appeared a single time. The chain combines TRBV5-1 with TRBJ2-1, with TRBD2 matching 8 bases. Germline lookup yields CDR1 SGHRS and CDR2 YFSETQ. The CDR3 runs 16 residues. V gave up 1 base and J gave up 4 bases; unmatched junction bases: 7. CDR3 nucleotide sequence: TGCGCCAGCAGCTTGAATATGGGACTAGGGTACAATGAGCAGTTCTTC. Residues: CASSLNMGLGYNEQFF.

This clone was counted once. The CDR3 DNA reads TGTGCCAGCAGTGAGTATGGGGCGAGCAATCAGCCCCAGCATTTT. It codes for CASSEYGASNQPQHF. The chain employs TRBV2 and TRBJ1-5; possible D gene TRBD1, 5 bases. V dropped 3 bases and J dropped 1 base, with 10 bases sitting between them. CDR3 length: 15 residues. The germline CDR1 and CDR2 sequences are SNHLY and FYNNEI. The full variable domain, with the rest looked up from reference TRBV2 and TRBJ1-5, is EPEVTQTPSHQVTQMGQEVILRCVPISNHLYFYWYRQILGQKVEFLVSFYNNEISEKSEIFDDQFSVERPDGSNFTLKIRSTKLEDSAMYFCASSEYGASNQPQHFGDGTRLSIL.

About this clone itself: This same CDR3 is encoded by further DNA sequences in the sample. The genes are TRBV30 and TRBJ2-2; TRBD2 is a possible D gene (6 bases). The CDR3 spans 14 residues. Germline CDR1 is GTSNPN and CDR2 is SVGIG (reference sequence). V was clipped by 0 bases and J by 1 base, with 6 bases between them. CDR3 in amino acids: CAWSVGRNTGELFF. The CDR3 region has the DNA TGTGCCTGGAGTGTCGGGAGGAACACCGGGGAGCTGTTTTTT.

The CDR3 coding sequence is TGTGCCTGGAGTGTATCTTGGGCCCAGCTTCGGACCGGGGAGCTGTTTTTT. Translation gives CAWSVSWAQLRTGELFF. The chain employs TRBV30 and TRBJ2-2; D is undetermined. Trimming stripped 0 bases from V and 5 bases from J, with 19 bases between. Germline V gene data show CDR1 as GTSNPN and CDR2 as SVGIG (reference sequence). CDR3 size: 17 residues.

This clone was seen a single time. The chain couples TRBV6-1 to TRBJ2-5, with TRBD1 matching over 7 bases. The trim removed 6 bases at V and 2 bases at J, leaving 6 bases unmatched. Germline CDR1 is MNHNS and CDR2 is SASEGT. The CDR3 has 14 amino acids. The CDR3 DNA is TGTGCCAGCAGCGTGACAGGGTTTCAAGAGACCCAGTACTTC. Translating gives CASSVTGFQETQYF.

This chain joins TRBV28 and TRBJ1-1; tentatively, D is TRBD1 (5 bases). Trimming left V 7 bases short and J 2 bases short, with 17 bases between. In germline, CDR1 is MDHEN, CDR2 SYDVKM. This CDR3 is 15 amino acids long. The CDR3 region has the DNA TGTGCCAGCATCACTAGGGCAGGGAGAAACACTGAAGCTTTCTTT. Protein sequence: CASITRAGRNTEAFF.

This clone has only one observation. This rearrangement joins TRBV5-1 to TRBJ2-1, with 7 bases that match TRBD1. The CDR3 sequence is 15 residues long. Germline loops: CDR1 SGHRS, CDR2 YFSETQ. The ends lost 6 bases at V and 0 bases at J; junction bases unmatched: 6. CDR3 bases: TGCGCCAGCATTGAGGGGGCCTCCTCCTACAATGAGCAGTTCTTC. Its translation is CASIEGASSYNEQFF.